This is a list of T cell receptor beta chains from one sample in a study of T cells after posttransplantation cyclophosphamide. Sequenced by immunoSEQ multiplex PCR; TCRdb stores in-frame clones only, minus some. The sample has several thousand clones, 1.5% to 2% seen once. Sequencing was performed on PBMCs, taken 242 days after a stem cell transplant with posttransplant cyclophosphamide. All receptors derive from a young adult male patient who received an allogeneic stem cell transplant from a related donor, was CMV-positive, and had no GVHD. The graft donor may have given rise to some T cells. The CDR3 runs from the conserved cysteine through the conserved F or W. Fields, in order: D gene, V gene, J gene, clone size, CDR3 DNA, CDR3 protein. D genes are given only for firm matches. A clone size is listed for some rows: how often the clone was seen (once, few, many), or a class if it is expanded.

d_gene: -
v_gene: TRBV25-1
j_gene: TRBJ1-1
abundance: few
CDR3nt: TGTGCCAGCAGTGGCCGGACAGCCGGCCCTGGGGTCGCTTTCTTT
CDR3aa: CASSGRTAGPGVAFF

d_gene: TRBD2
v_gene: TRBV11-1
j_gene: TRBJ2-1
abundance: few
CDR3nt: TGTGCCAGCAGTGACGGGACTAGCGGATACAATGAGCAGTTCTTC
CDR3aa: CASSDGTSGYNEQFF

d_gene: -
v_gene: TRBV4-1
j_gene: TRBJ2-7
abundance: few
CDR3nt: TGCGCCAGCAGCCTTTTGGACACCTGGGTCTACGAGCAGTACTTC
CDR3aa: CASSLLDTWVYEQYF

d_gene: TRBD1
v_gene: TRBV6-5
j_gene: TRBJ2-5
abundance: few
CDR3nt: TGTGCCAGCAGTTTAACAGGGGGGCGAAAGACCCAGTACTTC
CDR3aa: CASSLTGGRKTQYF

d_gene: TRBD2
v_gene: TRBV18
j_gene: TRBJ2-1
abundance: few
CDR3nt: TGTGCCAGCTCACCACCTTTAGCGGGAGAGGATGAGCAGTTCTTC
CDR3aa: CASSPPLAGEDEQFF

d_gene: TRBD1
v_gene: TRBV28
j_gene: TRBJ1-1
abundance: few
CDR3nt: TGTGCCAGCACCAGACAGGGTATCAACACTGAAGCTTTCTTT
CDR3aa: CASTRQGINTEAFF

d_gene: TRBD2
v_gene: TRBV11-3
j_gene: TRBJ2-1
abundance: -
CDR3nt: TGTGCCAGCAGCATTGGGACTAGCGGGCGGTATGAGCAGTTCTTC
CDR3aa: CASSIGTSGRYEQFF

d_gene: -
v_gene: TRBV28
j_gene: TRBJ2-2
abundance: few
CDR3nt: TGTGCCAGCAGTTGGCGGGGGAACACCGGGGAGCTGTTTTTT
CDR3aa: CASSWRGNTGELFF

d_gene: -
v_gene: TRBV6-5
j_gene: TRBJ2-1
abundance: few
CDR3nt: TGTGCCAGCAGTTACTCCTTAGAGCAGTTCTTC
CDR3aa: CASSYSLEQFF

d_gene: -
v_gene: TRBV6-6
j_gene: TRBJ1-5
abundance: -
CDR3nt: TGTGCCAGCACCCAGACAGGCGATCAGCCCCAGCATTTT
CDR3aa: CASTQTGDQPQHF

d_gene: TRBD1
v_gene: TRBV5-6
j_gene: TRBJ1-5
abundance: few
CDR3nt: TGTGCCAGCAGCTTGAGAAGACAGGGAAACAATCAGCCCCAGCATTTT
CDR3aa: CASSLRRQGNNQPQHF

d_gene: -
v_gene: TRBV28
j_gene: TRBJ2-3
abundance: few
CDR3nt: TGTGCCAGCAGTTTAACCCCTGACACGGATACGCAGTATTTT
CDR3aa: CASSLTPDTDTQYF

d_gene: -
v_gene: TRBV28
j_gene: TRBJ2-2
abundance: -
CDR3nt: TGTGCCAGCAGTTTAGCGGTGAAGAGCGGGGAGCTGTTTTTT
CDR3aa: CASSLAVKSGELFF

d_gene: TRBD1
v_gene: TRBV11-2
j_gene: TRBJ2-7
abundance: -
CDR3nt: TGTGCCAGCAGCTTATTATACAAGGAAAAGGGGGCATACGAGCAGTACTTC
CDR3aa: CASSLLYKEKGAYEQYF

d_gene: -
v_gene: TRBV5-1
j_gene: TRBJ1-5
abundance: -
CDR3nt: TGCGCCAGCAGCTTGGGTCAGGGAGGGGCGCAGCATTTT
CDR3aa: CASSLGQGGAQHF

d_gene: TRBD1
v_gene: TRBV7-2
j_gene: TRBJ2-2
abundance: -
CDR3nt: TGTGCCAGCAGCTTTAGCTGGGACAGAAACACCGGGGAGCTGTTTTTT
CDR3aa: CASSFSWDRNTGELFF

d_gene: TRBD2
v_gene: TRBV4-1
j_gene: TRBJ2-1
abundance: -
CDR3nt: TGCGCCAGCAGCCAAGATCTACCTAGCGGGGGGATCTACAATGAGCAGTTCTTC
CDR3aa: CASSQDLPSGGIYNEQFF

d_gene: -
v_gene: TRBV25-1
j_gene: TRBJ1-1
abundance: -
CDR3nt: TGTGCCAGCAGTATTACAGGCATGAACACTGAAGCTTTCTTT
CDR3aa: CASSITGMNTEAFF

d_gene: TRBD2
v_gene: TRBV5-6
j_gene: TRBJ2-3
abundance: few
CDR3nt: TGTGCCAGCAGCTTGAGAGCGGGAGATTTTACAGATACGCAGTATTTT
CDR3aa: CASSLRAGDFTDTQYF

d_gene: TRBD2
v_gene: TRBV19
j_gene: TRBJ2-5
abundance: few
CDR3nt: TGTGCCAGTAGTCTCACTAGCGGGGGGAACCAAGAGACCCAGTACTTC
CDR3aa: CASSLTSGGNQETQYF

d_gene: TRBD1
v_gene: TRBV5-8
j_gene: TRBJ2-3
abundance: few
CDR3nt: TGTGCCAGCAGCTCAATACCGGGACAGGGATCAGATACGCAGTATTTT
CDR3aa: CASSSIPGQGSDTQYF

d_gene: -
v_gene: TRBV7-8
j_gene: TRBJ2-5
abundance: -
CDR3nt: TGTGCCAGCAGCTTAGTAGATCAAGAGACCCAGTACTTC
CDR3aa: CASSLVDQETQYF

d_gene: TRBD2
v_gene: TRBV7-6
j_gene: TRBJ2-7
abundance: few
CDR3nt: TGTGCCAGCAGCCCAAGCGGGGGGGCTGGTTACGAGCAGTACTTC
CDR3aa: CASSPSGGAGYEQYF

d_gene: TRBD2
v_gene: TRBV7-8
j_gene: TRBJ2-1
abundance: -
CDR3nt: TGTGCCAGCAGCTTACGATTAGCGGGAGGGCCAGGGTACAATGAGCAGTTCTTC
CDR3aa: CASSLRLAGGPGYNEQFF

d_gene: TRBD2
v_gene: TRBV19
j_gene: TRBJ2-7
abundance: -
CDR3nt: TGTGCCAGTAGGTTACTAGCGGGGGCCCACTACGAGCAGTACTTC
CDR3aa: CASRLLAGAHYEQYF

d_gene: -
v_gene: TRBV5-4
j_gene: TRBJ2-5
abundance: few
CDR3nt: TGTGCCAGCAGCTTGTCCCTAGAGGTCATGACCCAGTACTTC
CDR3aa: CASSLSLEVMTQYF

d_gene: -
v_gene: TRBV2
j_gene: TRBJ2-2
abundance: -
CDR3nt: TGTGCCAGCAGTCCTTACACCGGGGAGCTGTTTTTT
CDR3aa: CASSPYTGELFF

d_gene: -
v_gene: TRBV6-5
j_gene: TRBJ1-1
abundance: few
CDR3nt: TGTGCCAGCAGTTACAGTATCGGGAGGGACACTGAAGCTTTCTTT
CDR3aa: CASSYSIGRDTEAFF

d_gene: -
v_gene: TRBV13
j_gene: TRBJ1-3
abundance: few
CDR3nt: TGTGCCAGCAGCTATAATCGGGGGTCTGGAAACACCATATATTTT
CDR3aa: CASSYNRGSGNTIYF

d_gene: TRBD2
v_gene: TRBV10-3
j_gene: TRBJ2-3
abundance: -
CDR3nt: TGTGCCATCAGTGTACCGGGGGGGACGCAGTATTTT
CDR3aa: CAISVPGGTQYF

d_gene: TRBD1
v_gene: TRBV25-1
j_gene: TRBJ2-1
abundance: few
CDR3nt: TGTGCCAGCAGTCGCCGGGACAGGATAGACAATGAGCAGTTCTTC
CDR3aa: CASSRRDRIDNEQFF